These T cell receptor beta chains were read from a single sample in a study of blood T cell repertoires in COVID-19. Sequencing used immunoSEQ multiplex PCR; TCRdb keeps in-frame clones, though not all of them. This repertoire shows a few hundred thousand clones, 70% to 90% found once; its top ten account for less than 2.5%. The sample comprised PBMCs or T cells enriched from blood (not recorded which). The receptors were gathered from a man in his thirties or forties who had recovered from COVID-19. Each CDR3 is given with its conserved first and last residue. A D gene is named only where the DNA matches it firmly. Expanded clones get a size class; other rows say once, few or many, or leave the size out.

CDR3 DNA: TGTGCCAGTCGGCCCTCACAGGGTGGAACTGAAGCTTTCTTT
CDR3 protein: CASRPSQGGTEAFF
clone size: NA
V gene: TRBV6-5
D gene: NA
J gene: TRBJ1-1

CDR3 DNA: TGCGCCAGCAGCTTGGTTCGGGGGACCGAGCAGTACTTC
CDR3 protein: CASSLVRGTEQYF
clone size: NA
V gene: TRBV5-1
D gene: NA
J gene: TRBJ2-7

CDR3 DNA: TGTGCCAGCAGTGGAAGTGTAGCGTCCAATCAGCCCCAGCATTTT
CDR3 protein: CASSGSVASNQPQHF
clone size: NA
V gene: TRBV2
D gene: NA
J gene: TRBJ1-5

CDR3 DNA: TGTGCCAGCAGCCAAGTAGCGGAGACCCAGTACTTC
CDR3 protein: CASSQVAETQYF
clone size: once
V gene: TRBV3-1/TRBV3-2
D gene: NA
J gene: TRBJ2-5

CDR3 DNA: TGTGCCAGCAGCTTGCAGGGGCGGTTATTCTACTCCTACGAGCAGTACTTC
CDR3 protein: CASSLQGRLFYSYEQYF
clone size: NA
V gene: TRBV5-6
D gene: NA
J gene: TRBJ2-7

CDR3 DNA: TGTGCCAGCAGATCCGGGACTAGCACCTACTACGAGCAGTACTTC
CDR3 protein: CASRSGTSTYYEQYF
clone size: NA
V gene: TRBV6-5
D gene: TRBD2
J gene: TRBJ2-7

CDR3 DNA: TGTGCCAGCAGTTCAGCCCAGGGTGTAAGCAATCAGCCCCAGCATTTT
CDR3 protein: CASSSAQGVSNQPQHF
clone size: NA
V gene: TRBV6-2/TRBV6-3
D gene: NA
J gene: TRBJ1-5

CDR3 DNA: TGTGCCAGCAGTTCCCCGGAGTTGGAAGAGCAGTACTTC
CDR3 protein: CASSSPELEEQYF
clone size: NA
V gene: TRBV6-5
D gene: NA
J gene: TRBJ2-7

CDR3 DNA: TGTGCCAGCAGTGAAGGGACAGGACAAGAGACCCAGTACTTC
CDR3 protein: CASSEGTGQETQYF
clone size: NA
V gene: TRBV6-4
D gene: TRBD1
J gene: TRBJ2-5

CDR3 DNA: TGCGCCAGCAGCCCCGGGGGACAGGGGTATCAGCCCCAGCATTTT
CDR3 protein: CASSPGGQGYQPQHF
clone size: few
V gene: TRBV5-1
D gene: TRBD1
J gene: TRBJ1-5

CDR3 DNA: TGTGCCAGCAGCTCGTACAGGGGTAATTACAATGAGCAGTTCTTC
CDR3 protein: CASSSYRGNYNEQFF
clone size: NA
V gene: TRBV7-9
D gene: TRBD1
J gene: TRBJ2-1

CDR3 DNA: TGTGCCAGCAGCCAAGGAGTGAGTAGCGGCGCTTTCTTT
CDR3 protein: CASSQGVSSGAFF
clone size: NA
V gene: TRBV3-1/TRBV3-2
D gene: NA
J gene: TRBJ1-1

CDR3 DNA: TGTGCCAGCAGTGAAATAGGCTACACCTTC
CDR3 protein: CASSEIGYTF
clone size: few
V gene: TRBV2
D gene: NA
J gene: TRBJ1-2

CDR3 DNA: TGTGCCAGCAGTCACCCGGGACAGGGGCTCTATGGCTACACCTTC
CDR3 protein: CASSHPGQGLYGYTF
clone size: NA
V gene: TRBV2
D gene: TRBD1
J gene: TRBJ1-2

CDR3 DNA: TGCCGCGCCCCTGGGGCGGGGGGGCCCGGGGATACGCAGTATTTT
CDR3 protein: CRAPGAGGPGDTQYF
clone size: once
V gene: TRBV29-1
D gene: TRBD2
J gene: TRBJ2-3

CDR3 DNA: TGCGCCAGCAGCTCGAACCTCCTAGTGGGGGGAACCCCCGGCGGAGCTTTCTTT
CDR3 protein: CASSSNLLVGGTPGGAFF
clone size: NA
V gene: TRBV5-1
D gene: NA
J gene: TRBJ1-1

CDR3 DNA: TGTGCCATCAGACGGGAGTCCGGGGCCAACGTCCTGACTTTC
CDR3 protein: CAIRRESGANVLTF
clone size: NA
V gene: TRBV10-3
D gene: NA
J gene: TRBJ2-6

CDR3 DNA: TGTGCCAGTAGTATGGGGACAGGGCTTTACGAGCAGTACTTC
CDR3 protein: CASSMGTGLYEQYF
clone size: NA
V gene: TRBV19
D gene: TRBD1
J gene: TRBJ2-7

CDR3 DNA: TGTGCCACCAGCAGAGGCAGGGTGAACACTGAAGCTTTCTTT
CDR3 protein: CATSRGRVNTEAFF
clone size: NA
V gene: TRBV15
D gene: NA
J gene: TRBJ1-1

CDR3 DNA: TGTGCCAGCAGCGCCAGCGGAGTGGGGGGCTACACCTTC
CDR3 protein: CASSASGVGGYTF
clone size: NA
V gene: TRBV7-6
D gene: NA
J gene: TRBJ1-2

CDR3 DNA: TGTGCCAGCAGCTTGGGAGGGAAATCAAATTCACCCCTCCACTTT
CDR3 protein: CASSLGGKSNSPLHF
clone size: NA
V gene: TRBV5-4
D gene: NA
J gene: TRBJ1-6

CDR3 DNA: TGTGCCAGCAGTTACAGGGGGCAGGAGACCCAGTACTTC
CDR3 protein: CASSYRGQETQYF
clone size: NA
V gene: TRBV6-2/TRBV6-3
D gene: TRBD1
J gene: TRBJ2-5

CDR3 DNA: TGTGCCAGTAGTGTCGGACAGGGCTATGGCTACACCTTC
CDR3 protein: CASSVGQGYGYTF
clone size: NA
V gene: TRBV19
D gene: TRBD1
J gene: TRBJ1-2

CDR3 DNA: TGTGCCAGCAGCCAAGATTGGGGCGATCAGCCCCAGCATTTT
CDR3 protein: CASSQDWGDQPQHF
clone size: NA
V gene: TRBV3-1/TRBV3-2
D gene: NA
J gene: TRBJ1-5

CDR3 DNA: TGTGCCAGCAGCTACGGGACAGGCGGTTGGCCCCAGCATTTT
CDR3 protein: CASSYGTGGWPQHF
clone size: NA
V gene: TRBV5-6
D gene: TRBD1
J gene: TRBJ1-5

CDR3 DNA: TGTGCCAGCAGTTATCTGGAGGGGGCGCCTGGGGCCAACGTCCTGACTTTC
CDR3 protein: CASSYLEGAPGANVLTF
clone size: NA
V gene: TRBV6-2/TRBV6-3
D gene: NA
J gene: TRBJ2-6

CDR3 DNA: TGTGCCAGCAGCGAACGGGACACTGGCGGCGAGCAGTACTTC
CDR3 protein: CASSERDTGGEQYF
clone size: few
V gene: TRBV9
D gene: NA
J gene: TRBJ2-7

CDR3 DNA: TGTGCCAGCAGTGGCCGCGGACAGGGCCTTGGCTACACCTTC
CDR3 protein: CASSGRGQGLGYTF
clone size: NA
V gene: TRBV2
D gene: TRBD1
J gene: TRBJ1-2

CDR3 DNA: TGTGCCAGCAGTTACGTGAGGGATCCCCCCTACGAGCAGTACTTC
CDR3 protein: CASSYVRDPPYEQYF
clone size: NA
V gene: TRBV6-2/TRBV6-3
D gene: NA
J gene: TRBJ2-7

CDR3 DNA: TGTGCCAGCAGCTTACAGGGGCGCACGGAGACCCAGTACTTC
CDR3 protein: CASSLQGRTETQYF
clone size: few
V gene: TRBV28
D gene: TRBD1
J gene: TRBJ2-5

CDR3 DNA: TGTGCCAGCAGCCCTCCGGACAGACGCTACGAGCAGTACTTC
CDR3 protein: CASSPPDRRYEQYF
clone size: NA
V gene: TRBV7-2
D gene: NA
J gene: TRBJ2-7

CDR3 DNA: TGTGCCAGCAGTCCCCATGGGACAGGGGGGATTCAGCCCCAGCATTTT
CDR3 protein: CASSPHGTGGIQPQHF
clone size: NA
V gene: TRBV27
D gene: TRBD1
J gene: TRBJ1-5

CDR3 DNA: TGCGCCAGCAGCCAACCAGGAGGGGGCTGGGGCTACACCTTC
CDR3 protein: CASSQPGGGWGYTF
clone size: NA
V gene: TRBV4-3
D gene: TRBD1
J gene: TRBJ1-2

CDR3 DNA: TGCGCCAGCAGCTTCGGCACAGGGGGCGCGGGGTATGGCTACACCTTC
CDR3 protein: CASSFGTGGAGYGYTF
clone size: NA
V gene: TRBV5-1
D gene: TRBD1
J gene: TRBJ1-2

CDR3 DNA: TGTGCCAGCTCACCGCTCGGGTTCCCTGGCTACACCTTC
CDR3 protein: CASSPLGFPGYTF
clone size: NA
V gene: TRBV18
D gene: NA
J gene: TRBJ1-2

CDR3 DNA: TGTGCCAGTAGTATAGGGACAGGGTATTACCCCCTTGGGACTGAAGCTTTCTTT
CDR3 protein: CASSIGTGYYPLGTEAFF
clone size: NA
V gene: TRBV19
D gene: TRBD1
J gene: TRBJ1-1

CDR3 DNA: TGTGCCAGCAGCCAGATACTGACAGGGAAGGGGAACACTGAAGCTTTCTTT
CDR3 protein: CASSQILTGKGNTEAFF
clone size: NA
V gene: TRBV3-1/TRBV3-2
D gene: TRBD1
J gene: TRBJ1-1

CDR3 DNA: TGCGCCAGCAGCCAAGATTTGGGGGGGTTCCCAGGCTCACCCCTCCACTTT
CDR3 protein: CASSQDLGGFPGSPLHF
clone size: once
V gene: TRBV4-1
D gene: NA
J gene: TRBJ1-6

CDR3 DNA: TGTGCCAGCAGCCAAGTACGGGGGAACACCATATATTTT
CDR3 protein: CASSQVRGNTIYF
clone size: few
V gene: TRBV3-1/TRBV3-2
D gene: NA
J gene: TRBJ1-3

CDR3 DNA: TGCACCAGCAGCTTGGGAAGGCTAGCGGGGGGGCGGGATGAGCAGTTCTTC
CDR3 protein: CTSSLGRLAGGRDEQFF
clone size: NA
V gene: TRBV1
D gene: NA
J gene: TRBJ2-1

CDR3 DNA: TGTGCCAGCAGTGACCACCGAAGGGGGGGAAACACTGAAGCTTTCTTT
CDR3 protein: CASSDHRRGGNTEAFF
clone size: many
V gene: TRBV6-1
D gene: NA
J gene: TRBJ1-1

CDR3 DNA: TGTGCCAGCAGCGCACCCTTGGACCTGACAGGGGCGGGGGCCAACGTCCTGACTTTC
CDR3 protein: CASSAPLDLTGAGANVLTF
clone size: NA
V gene: TRBV7-9
D gene: TRBD1
J gene: TRBJ2-6